The entry that follows covers one T cell receptor beta chain sequence. This sample was included in a study of T cells in Graves' hyperthyroidism and ophthalmopathy. Researchers amplified the TCR beta CDR3 regions from RNA transcripts. The primer set for the first-round RT-PCR of the TCR CDR3 was HTBI. MiXCR was run by TCRdb on the multiplex PCR reads, yielding one entry per CDR3 protein. This table has more than 500,000 distinct CDR3 sequences, around 15% appearing once. Graves' hyperthyroidism was deemed stable given no ophthalmopathy progression within 18 months. Patients with uncontrolled infections, other autoimmune diseases, pregnancy or lactation were excluded. Germline CDR1 and CDR2: DFQATT and SNEGSKA (reference sequence). The CDR3 runs to 12 residues. V trimming: 5 bases; J trimming: 4 bases; junction bases outside the gene matches: 3.

Sequenced sample: blood. This clonotype originated in a young woman with Graves' hyperthyroidism. The rearrangement joins TRBV20-1 to TRBJ2-5, with TRBD1 matching over 8 bases. The DNA of the CDR3 is TGCAGTGCTCCGACAGGGGCAGAGACCCAGTACTTC. Translating it yields CSAPTGAETQYF.